The 26 T cell receptor beta chains listed next were all sequenced from one sample in a study of long-term antiretroviral therapy in people with HIV. They ran version v3.0 of the immunoSEQ assay at survey level. Profiled with immunoSEQ multiplex PCR; TCRdb holds only in-frame clones, not every one. The sample contains about 24,000 clones, 87% of which appear only once. The sequences come from unsorted PBMCs, collected 1.8 years before starting antiretroviral therapy. The receptors come from a middle-aged man with HIV.

The chain uses TRBV18 and TRBJ2-1, with D possibly being TRBD2 (6 bases). Trimming cost V 0 bases and J 6 bases, with 18 bases left between them. Germline V gene lookup returns CDR1 KGHSH and CDR2 LQKENI. There are 17 residues in the CDR3. In nucleotides, the CDR3 is TGTGCCAGCTCACCACCGATTGGTAGCGGAAAGCCCAATGAGCAGTTCTTC. Amino acids: CASSPPIGSGKPNEQFF.

V usage is TRBV14 and J usage is TRBJ1-2; TRBD1 matches at 7 bases. This CDR3 has 17 amino acids. The V gene end was trimmed by 0 bases and the J gene end by 4 bases; junction bases not matched to a gene: 11. The germline V gene encodes CDR1 SGHDN and CDR2 FVKESK. CDR3 loop: CASSQDLAGGTLYGYTF. The CDR3, as DNA: TGTGCCAGCAGCCAAGATCTGGCAGGGGGAACTCTCTATGGCTACACCTTC. The full variable domain, its missing parts supplied by reference TRBV14 and TRBJ1-2, is EAGVTQFPSHSVIEKGQTVTLRCDPISGHDNLYWYRRVMGKEIKFLLHFVKESKQDESGMPNNRFLAERTGGTYSTLKVQPAELEDSGVYFCASSQDLAGGTLYGYTFGSGTRLTVV.

This sequence joins TRBV7-3 and TRBJ2-5; D remains ambiguous. Germline V lookup: CDR1 SGHTA, CDR2 FQGTGA. With 4 bases removed from V and 5 bases from J, the gap between germline ends came to 17 bases. The CDR3 consists of 15 residues. CDR3 loop: CASSSTGRVGETQYF. The CDR3 DNA reads TGTGCCAGCAGCTCAACCGGAAGGGTCGGGGAGACCCAGTACTTC.

The J gene is TRBJ2-1, the V gene TRBV10-3, with 7 nucleotides matching TRBD2. The CDR3 is made up of 18 amino acids. Germline V gene lookup returns CDR1 ENHRY and CDR2 SYGVKD. Trimming at V came to 4 bases and at J to 0 bases, leaving 12 bases not matched to a gene. DNA of the CDR3: TGTGCCATCAGTGGGCCGGGAGGATTCGGGGGCTCCTACAATGAGCAGTTCTTC. This gives the protein CAISGPGGFGGSYNEQFF.

This clone showed up just a few times. This rearrangement joins TRBV5-1 to TRBJ1-2, with D hard to call. CDR1 is SGHRS, CDR2 YFSETQ, per germline. The CDR3 runs 15 residues. Trimming took off 0 bases at V and 5 bases at J, with 14 bases between the two ends. CDR3 in amino acids: CASSLGEEGKYGYTF. For the CDR3, the DNA is TGCGCCAGCAGCTTGGGAGAAGAGGGTAAATATGGCTACACCTTC.

The chain combines TRBV5-1 with TRBJ1-5; D perhaps matches TRBD1 (5 bases). The CDR3 covers 15 residues. Germline CDR1 reads SGHRS; CDR2 reads YFSETQ. Deletions cut 4 bases from V and 6 bases from J, with 17 bases between. CDR3 sequence: CASSPGGAQGQPQHF. The CDR3 bases are TGCGCCAGCAGCCCGGGAGGGGCGCAGGGTCAGCCCCAGCATTTT.

The rearrangement joins TRBV5-1 to TRBJ2-1; the match to TRBD1 covers 8 bases. The trim removed 4 bases at V and 6 bases at J, leaving 9 bases unmatched. The CDR3 totals 15 residues. Germline V lookup: CDR1 SGHRS, CDR2 YFSETQ. The CDR3 DNA is TGCGCCAGCAGCACCCAGGACAGGGTGAGCAATGAGCAGTTCTTC. Encoded protein: CASSTQDRVSNEQFF.

The V gene is TRBV7-9, the J gene TRBJ2-1; D may be TRBD1 or TRBD2 (5 bases each). Trimming stripped 5 bases from V and 0 bases from J, with 11 bases between. This CDR3 is 15 amino acids long. Germline V CDR1 and CDR2: SEHNR, FQNEAQ (reference sequence). The CDR3 DNA follows: TGTGCCAGCAGCCCAAAGGGGAGCTCCTACAATGAGCAGTTCTTC. It codes for CASSPKGSSYNEQFF.

This clone was observed a handful of times. The chain uses TRBV4-3 and TRBJ1-1, with TRBD1 matching 9 bases. The V gene's germline CDR1 is LGHNA and CDR2 YSLEER. The CDR3 is made up of 17 amino acids. V lost 0 bases to trimming and J lost 5 bases; unmatched junction nucleotides: 10. In DNA form, the CDR3 reads TGCGCCAGCAGCCAAGATATACTGGGACAGGGCTTAACTGAAGCTTTCTTT. Protein sequence: CASSQDILGQGLTEAFF.

The V call is TRBV27, the J call TRBJ2-5; possible D gene TRBD1, 6 bases. CDR1 is MNHEY and CDR2 is SMNVEV in the germline V gene (reference sequence). CDR3 length: 15 residues. Trimming removed 1 base from V and 2 bases from J, with 11 bases in between. The CDR3 is CASSLLGDTQETQYF. The CDR3 DNA reads as TGTGCCAGCAGTTTATTAGGGGACACTCAAGAGACCCAGTACTTC.

V is TRBV29-1 and J is TRBJ2-2, with D hard to call. The CDR3 runs 15 residues. V dropped 5 bases and J dropped 0 bases, with 13 bases sitting between them. Germline V gives CDR1 SQVTM, CDR2 ANQGSEA. The CDR3 reads CSVRLVAPNTGELFF. CDR3 sequence (DNA): TGCAGCGTTCGCTTAGTGGCCCCGAACACCGGGGAGCTGTTTTTT.

This chain links TRBV2 with TRBJ2-3; D not resolved. The V end was cut by 3 bases, the J end by 2 bases, with 15 bases between. The CDR3 covers 16 residues. Germline V gene lookup returns CDR1 SNHLY and CDR2 FYNNEI. For the CDR3, the DNA is TGTGCCAGCAGTGACAGGACCCCTAGTCTCACAGATACGCAGTATTTT. Its translation is CASSDRTPSLTDTQYF.

J is TRBJ2-7 and V is TRBV9; tentative D call: TRBD1 (8 bases). Germline V gene data show CDR1 as SGDLS and CDR2 as YYNGEE. The CDR3 spans 14 residues. V was shortened by 4 bases and J by 3 bases, with 14 bases between the two germline ends. DNA for the CDR3: TGTGCCAGCAGCACAGGGGGGGGACTCTACGAGCAGTACTTC. Protein: CASSTGGGLYEQYF.

The chain joins TRBV18 to TRBJ2-7; TRBD1 is a possible D gene (6 bases). Germline CDR1 is KGHSH and CDR2 is LQKENI. CDR3 size: 15 residues. V was trimmed by 6 bases and J by 7 bases, leaving 22 bases between them. CDR3 in amino acids: CASSGRGAGLMEQYF. In DNA, the CDR3 is TGTGCCAGCTCCGGCAGGGGCGCAGGGTTGATGGAGCAGTACTTC.

This chain connects TRBV7-2 to TRBJ1-1; possibly TRBD1 for D (6 bases). CDR3 length: 14 amino acids. Germline V gene data show CDR1 as SGHTA and CDR2 as FQGNSA. Trimming cost V 5 bases and J 3 bases, with 13 bases left between them. The CDR3 nucleotides are TGTGCCAGCAGCCTCTATCAGGGGTACACTGAAGCTTTCTTT. Translated: CASSLYQGYTEAFF. The full variable domain, its missing parts supplied by reference TRBV7-2 and TRBJ1-1, is GAGVSQSPSNKVTEKGKDVELRCDPISGHTALYWYRQSLGQGLEFLIYFQGNSAPDKSGLPSDRFSAERTGGSVSTLTIQRTQQEDSAVYLCASSLYQGYTEAFFGQGTRLTVV.

CDR3 in amino acids: CASSIGPWSNRGTSGYTF. CDR3 DNA: TGTGCCAGTAGTATAGGCCCTTGGTCGAACAGGGGAACGAGTGGCTACACCTTC. The chain joins TRBV19 to TRBJ1-2, with 7 bases fitting TRBD1. Trimming removed 1 base from V and 7 bases from J; junction bases left unmatched: 18. CDR3 length: 18 amino acids. Germline CDR1 LNHDA, CDR2 SQIVND (reference sequence). Full variable domain (outside the CDR3, taken from reference TRBV19 and TRBJ1-2): DGGITQSPKYLFRKEGQNVTLSCEQNLNHDAMYWYRQDPGQGLRLIYYSQIVNDFQKGDIAEGYSVSREKKESFPLTVTSAQKNPTAFYLCASSIGPWSNRGTSGYTFGSGTRLTVV.

V gene TRBV6-1 combines with J gene TRBJ2-3; 8 nucleotides line up with TRBD2. Germline CDR1 is MNHNS and CDR2 is SASEGT. With 2 bases clipped from V and 1 base from J, the junction kept 2 bases outside the gene matches. The CDR3 has 15 amino acids. In DNA, the CDR3 is TGTGCCAGCAGTGAAACGGGGGGGGGCACAGATACGCAGTATTTT. Translated, it gives CASSETGGGTDTQYF.

The chain links TRBV7-3 to TRBJ2-3; 10 nucleotides align to TRBD2. Trimming took 3 bases from V and 11 from J; bases not matched to a gene: 8. The CDR3 has 14 amino acids. CDR1 SGHTA and CDR2 FQGTGA come from the germline V gene. The CDR3 reads CASSLELAGEKQYF. In nucleotides, the CDR3 is TGTGCCAGCAGCTTGGAGCTAGCGGGAGAAAAGCAGTATTTT.

The J gene is TRBJ1-2, the V gene TRBV9; D is unresolved. The CDR3 covers 14 residues. Germline CDR1 and CDR2: SGDLS and YYNGEE. V lost 4 bases, J lost 3 bases, and 13 bases lay in between. The CDR3 DNA sequence: TGTGCCAGCAGCCCCACCCCCCCATACTATGGCTACACCTTC. Its protein is CASSPTPPYYGYTF.

The gene calls are TRBV29-1 and TRBJ2-1, with 9 bases aligning to TRBD1. V lost 8 bases and J lost 10; bases outside the gene matches: 6. Germline lookup yields CDR1 SQVTM and CDR2 ANQGSEA. The CDR3 totals 11 residues. The CDR3 reads CSPIGTGEQFF. CDR3 DNA sequence: TGCAGCCCCATTGGGACAGGGGAGCAGTTCTTC.

The V and J genes are TRBV30 and TRBJ1-5; a possible D gene is TRBD1 (5 bases). CDR1 is GTSNPN and CDR2 is SVGIG in the germline V gene (reference sequence). The V gene lost 3 bases and the J gene lost 1 base, with 7 bases spanning the gap. The CDR3 runs 13 residues. The CDR3 spells CAWRRGSNQPQHF. Here the CDR3 DNA reads TGTGCCTGGAGGCGGGGGAGCAATCAGCCCCAGCATTTT.

This clone turned up a few times. The chain uses TRBV28 and TRBJ1-5, with D perhaps matching TRBD1 (6 bases). The CDR3 has 13 amino acids. V was clipped by 7 bases and J by 7 bases, with 14 bases between them. CDR1 and CDR2 from the germline V gene are MDHEN and SYDVKM. The CDR3 DNA sequence: TGTGCCAGCAAACAGGGTGTACGCCAGCCCCAGCATTTT. Encoded protein: CASKQGVRQPQHF.

About this clone itself: Relative to the germline gene, one junction end is altered; a read error may explain this. The rearrangement links TRBV7-7 to TRBJ2-3; D unresolved. Germline loops: CDR1 SSHAT, CDR2 FNYEAQ (reference sequence). The length of the CDR3 is 14 residues. In nucleotides, the CDR3 is TGTGCTAGCAGTCTGGGCCTAGGGACAGATACGCAGTATTTT. It encodes CASSLGLGTDTQYF.

The CDR3 bases are TGTGCCACCCAGCGGGGAGACACAGATACGCAGTATTTT. Its translation is CATQRGDTDTQYF. The gene calls are TRBV6-6 and TRBJ2-3; 7 bases align to TRBD2. The germline V gene encodes CDR1 MNHNY and CDR2 SVGAGI (reference sequence). The CDR3 loop spans 13 amino acids. The trim removed 10 bases at V and 2 bases at J, leaving 6 bases unmatched.

The genes are TRBV7-3 and TRBJ2-3; TRBD2 matches at 8 bases. This CDR3 spans 17 amino acids. The ends lost 1 base at V and 8 bases at J; junction bases unmatched: 14. CDR1 and CDR2 from the germline V gene are SGHTA and FQGTGA. DNA for the CDR3: TGTGCCAGCAGCTTAAATGGCCCCCTAGCGGGTGCAGGTACGCAGTATTTT. Its protein is CASSLNGPLAGAGTQYF.

In its sample, this clone was seen a few times. V gene TRBV6-5 combines with J gene TRBJ1-6; no clear D gene. The germline gives CDR1 MNHEY, CDR2 SVGAGI. Trimming left V 2 bases short and J 9 bases short, with 5 bases between. The CDR3 is 12 amino acids. CDR3 residues: CASSYRASPLHF. The CDR3 DNA reads as TGTGCCAGCAGTTACAGGGCTTCACCCCTCCACTTT.